These 15 T cell receptor beta chains came from one sample sequenced in a study of cytomegalovirus exposure and HLA in healthy donors. PCR amplification relied on 60 Vbeta primers (plus 13 Jbeta primers). Sequencing was performed with immunoSEQ multiplex PCR; in TCRdb, only in-frame clones are kept and a portion is missing. The sample shows about 120,000 clones, about 9.4% of them seen only once. Sequenced material: PBMCs. These receptors originate from a woman in her 40s in good health and CMV-seropositive.

This clone was detected only a few times. The chain joins TRBV27 to TRBJ2-3; 10 positions agree with TRBD2. With 7 bases clipped from V and 0 bases from J, the junction kept 4 bases outside the gene matches. Germline V lookup: CDR1 MNHEY, CDR2 SMNVEV (reference sequence). This CDR3 region has 15 residues. Here the CDR3 reads CASTERGGSTDTQYF. For the CDR3, the DNA is TGTGCCAGCACTGAGCGGGGGGGTAGCACAGATACGCAGTATTTT.

This clone was recorded a few times. The chain recombines TRBV15 with TRBJ2-7; possible D gene TRBD2, 5 bases. The CDR3 runs to 16 residues. Germline lookup yields CDR1 LNHNV and CDR2 YYDKDF (reference sequence). V shed 1 base and J shed 4 bases, with 17 bases lying between them. The CDR3, as DNA: TGTGCCACCAGCAGAGCGTCAACGGGGTCTCGGTACGAGCAGTACTTC. Translating it yields CATSRASTGSRYEQYF. Drawing the rest from reference TRBV15 and TRBJ2-7, the complete variable domain is DAMVIQNPRYQVTQFGKPVTLSCSQTLNHNVMYWYQQKSSQAPKLLFHYYDKDFNNEADTPDNFQSRRPNTSFCFLDIRSPGLGDTAMYLCATSRASTGSRYEQYFGPGTRLTVT.

This clone was counted only a few times. V and J are TRBV19 and TRBJ2-5, with no clear D. Trimming pared 9 bases from V and 1 base from J, leaving 9 bases between. Germline V gene sequence: CDR1 LNHDA, CDR2 SQIVND (reference sequence). The CDR3 covers 12 residues. DNA for the CDR3: TGTGCCAGATCCCGGGTCCAAGAGACCCAGTACTTC. Translating gives CARSRVQETQYF.

This clone has only a few counts. The V and J genes are TRBV14 and TRBJ1-2; 11 nucleotides agree with TRBD1. CDR3 length equals 16 residues. Losses at the gene ends were 4 bases for V and 5 bases for J; bases not matched to a gene: 9. CDR1 is SGHDN, CDR2 FVKESK, per germline. Here the CDR3 reads CASSPLGQGVRYGYTF. The CDR3 DNA follows: TGTGCCAGCAGCCCCCTGGGACAGGGGGTTCGGTATGGCTACACCTTC.

This chain connects TRBV10-3 to TRBJ1-5; maybe TRBD1 (6 bases). The V end lost 3 bases, the J end lost 2 bases, and 14 bases lay between the germline ends. Germline CDR1 reads ENHRY; CDR2 reads SYGVKD. The CDR3 is made up of 16 amino acids. The CDR3: CAISEYGGGGNQPQHF. CDR3 nucleotide sequence: TGTGCCATCAGTGAATATGGGGGCGGAGGCAATCAGCCCCAGCATTTT.

This clone was observed a handful of times. V is TRBV5-1 and J is TRBJ2-6, with 7 positions matching TRBD1. J lost 0 bases, V lost 3 bases, and 6 bases had no gene match. This CDR3 contains 17 residues. Germline CDR1 and CDR2: SGHRS and YFSETQ. CDR3 bases: TGCGCCAGCAGCTACGGGACAGTAAACTCTGGGGCCAACGTCCTGACTTTC. This codes for CASSYGTVNSGANVLTF. The entire variable domain, with the rest obtained from reference TRBV5-1 and TRBJ2-6, is as follows: KAGVTQTPRYLIKTRGQQVTLSCSPISGHRSVSWYQQTPGQGLQFLFEYFSETQRNKGNFPGRFSGRQFSNSRSEMNVSTLELGDSALYLCASSYGTVNSGANVLTFGAGSRLTVL.

This chain uses TRBV9 with TRBJ1-4, with a weak D call TRBD1 (5 bases). The ends were cut back, 4 bases at V and 5 bases at J, with 15 bases in the middle. From germline, CDR1 is SGDLS and CDR2 YYNGEE. The CDR3 runs to 15 residues. This CDR3 is CASSPGPEGNEKLFF. The CDR3 coding sequence is TGTGCCAGCAGCCCCGGGCCGGAGGGGAATGAAAAACTGTTTTTT.

This rearrangement joins TRBV2 to TRBJ1-1, with D possibly being TRBD1 (5 bases). In germline, CDR1 is SNHLY, CDR2 FYNNEI. CDR3 length: 15 amino acids. V was shortened by 6 bases and J by 1 base, with 15 bases between the two germline ends. Here the CDR3 reads CASRDFGQGNTEAFF. CDR3 DNA sequence: TGTGCCAGCAGAGACTTCGGGCAGGGGAACACTGAAGCTTTCTTT. Full variable domain (remainder filled in from reference TRBV2 and TRBJ1-1): EPEVTQTPSHQVTQMGQEVILRCVPISNHLYFYWYRQILGQKVEFLVSFYNNEISEKSEIFDDQFSVERPDGSNFTLKIRSTKLEDSAMYFCASRDFGQGNTEAFFGQGTRLTVV.

The chain combines TRBV5-1 with TRBJ1-2; 7 nucleotides line up with TRBD1. Trimming removed 2 bases from V and 8 bases from J; junction bases left unmatched: 15. There are 16 residues in the CDR3. Per germline, CDR1 SGHRS and CDR2 YFSETQ. CDR3 residues: CASSFFAGTALTGYTF. The CDR3 bases are TGCGCCAGCAGCTTTTTCGCCGGGACAGCCCTGACCGGCTACACCTTC.

This clone was seen only a few times. The genes are TRBV28 and TRBJ1-4; D call uncertain. V shed 2 bases and J shed 0 bases, with 10 bases lying between them. The germline gives CDR1 MDHEN, CDR2 SYDVKM. The CDR3 has 16 residues. The CDR3 bases are TGTGCCAGCAGTTTAGTCGGAGTTGCAACTAATGAAAAACTGTTTTTT. It yields the protein CASSLVGVATNEKLFF. Supplemented by reference TRBV28 and TRBJ1-4, the full variable domain reads DVKVTQSSRYLVKRTGEKVFLECVQDMDHENMFWYRQDPGLGLRLIYFSYDVKMKEKGDIPEGYSVSREKKERFSLILESASTNQTSMYLCASSLVGVATNEKLFFGSGTQLSVL.

The chain is built from TRBV5-1 and TRBJ2-2; 7 bases fit TRBD1. Germline V lookup: CDR1 SGHRS, CDR2 YFSETQ. This CDR3 comprises 16 residues. The V and J ends lost 5 bases and 1 base, in that order; junction bases with no gene match: 8. The CDR3 nucleotides read TGCGCCAGCAGTACACCGGGACAGTGGAACACCGGGGAGCTGTTTTTT. The encoded protein is CASSTPGQWNTGELFF.

This clone appeared a few times. This rearrangement joins TRBV19 to TRBJ2-2, with D uncertain. Germline V gene lookup returns CDR1 LNHDA and CDR2 SQIVND (reference sequence). Deletions cut 2 bases from V and 1 base from J, with 8 bases between. The CDR3 runs 15 residues. DNA for the CDR3: TGTGCCAGTAGTATATCTCCTAGGAACACCGGGGAGCTGTTTTTT. Encoded protein: CASSISPRNTGELFF.

There are a few counts of this clone. The genes are TRBV6-5 and TRBJ1-1, with TRBD1 matching 9 bases. Germline lookup yields CDR1 MNHEY and CDR2 SVGAGI. Germline trimming cut 4 bases from V and 1 base from J; bases unmatched to any gene: 1. CDR3 size: 14 residues. CDR3 region: CASSSTGGNTEAFF. DNA of the CDR3: TGTGCCAGCAGTTCGACAGGGGGGAACACTGAAGCTTTCTTT.

The chain uses TRBV19 and TRBJ2-7; tentative D call: TRBD2 (7 bases). The CDR3 totals 17 residues. The germline gives CDR1 LNHDA, CDR2 SQIVND (reference sequence). Trimming stripped 1 base from V and 3 bases from J, with 19 bases between. The CDR3 spells CASSIGPGRGKNYEQYF. Written as DNA, the CDR3 is TGTGCCAGTAGTATAGGCCCTGGGAGGGGGAAGAACTACGAGCAGTACTTC.

The rearrangement links TRBV5-4 to TRBJ2-7; 7 positions match TRBD1. The CDR3 is made up of 13 amino acids. With V trimmed by 0 bases and J by 3 bases, 0 bases remained unmatched. Germline V gives CDR1 SGHNT, CDR2 YYREEE (reference sequence). The CDR3 DNA reads TGTGCCAGCAGCTTGGACAGGGGCTACGAGCAGTACTTC. Amino acid sequence: CASSLDRGYEQYF.